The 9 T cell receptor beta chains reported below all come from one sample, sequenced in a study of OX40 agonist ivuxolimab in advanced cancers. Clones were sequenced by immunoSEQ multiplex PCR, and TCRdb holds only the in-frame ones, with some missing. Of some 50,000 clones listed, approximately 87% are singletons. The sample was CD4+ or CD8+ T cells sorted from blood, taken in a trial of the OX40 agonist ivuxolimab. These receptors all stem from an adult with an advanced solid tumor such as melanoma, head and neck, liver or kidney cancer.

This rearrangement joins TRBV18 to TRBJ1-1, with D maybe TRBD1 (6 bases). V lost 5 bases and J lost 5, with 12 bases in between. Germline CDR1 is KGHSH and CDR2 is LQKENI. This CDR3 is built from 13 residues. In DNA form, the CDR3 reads TGTGCCAGCTCAGGGGCCAGGGGAACTGAAGCTTTCTTT. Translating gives CASSGARGTEAFF.

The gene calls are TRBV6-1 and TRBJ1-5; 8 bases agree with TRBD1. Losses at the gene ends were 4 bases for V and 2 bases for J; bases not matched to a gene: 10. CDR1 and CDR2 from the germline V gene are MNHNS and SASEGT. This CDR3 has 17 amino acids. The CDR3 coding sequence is TGTGCCAGCAGTGGGGAACAGGGGGGTGAAGGCAATCAGCCCCAGCATTTT. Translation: CASSGEQGGEGNQPQHF.

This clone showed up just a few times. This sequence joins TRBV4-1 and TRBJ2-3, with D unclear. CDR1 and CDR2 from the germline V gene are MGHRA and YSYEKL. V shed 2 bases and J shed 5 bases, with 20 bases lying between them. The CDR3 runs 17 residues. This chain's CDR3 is CASSQPRLRGDQDTQYF. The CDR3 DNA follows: TGCGCCAGCAGCCAACCCAGATTACGTGGGGATCAAGATACGCAGTATTTT.

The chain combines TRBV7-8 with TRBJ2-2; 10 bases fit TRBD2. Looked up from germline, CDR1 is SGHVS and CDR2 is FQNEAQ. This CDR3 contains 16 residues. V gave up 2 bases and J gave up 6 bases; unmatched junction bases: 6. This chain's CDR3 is CASSLSSSGRSGELFF. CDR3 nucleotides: TGTGCCAGCAGCTTAAGCAGTAGCGGGAGGTCCGGGGAGCTGTTTTTT.

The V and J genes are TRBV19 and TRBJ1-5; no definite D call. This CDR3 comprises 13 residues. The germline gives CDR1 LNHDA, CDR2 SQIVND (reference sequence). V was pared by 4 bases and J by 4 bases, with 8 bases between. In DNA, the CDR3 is TGTGCCAGTAGTAGGACTAATAATCAGCCCCAGCATTTT. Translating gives CASSRTNNQPQHF.

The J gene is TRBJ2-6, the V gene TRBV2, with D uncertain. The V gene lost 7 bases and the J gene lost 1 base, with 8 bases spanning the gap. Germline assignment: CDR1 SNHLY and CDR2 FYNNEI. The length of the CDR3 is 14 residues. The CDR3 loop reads CASTGQSGANVLTF. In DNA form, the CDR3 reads TGTGCCAGCACCGGCCAGTCTGGGGCCAACGTCCTGACTTTC.

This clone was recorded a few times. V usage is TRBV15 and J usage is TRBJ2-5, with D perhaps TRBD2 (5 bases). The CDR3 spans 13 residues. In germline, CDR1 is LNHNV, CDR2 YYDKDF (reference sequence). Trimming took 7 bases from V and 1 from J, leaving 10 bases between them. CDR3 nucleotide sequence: TGTGCCACCAAAGAGAGGGTCCAAGAGACCCAGTACTTC. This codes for CATKERVQETQYF.

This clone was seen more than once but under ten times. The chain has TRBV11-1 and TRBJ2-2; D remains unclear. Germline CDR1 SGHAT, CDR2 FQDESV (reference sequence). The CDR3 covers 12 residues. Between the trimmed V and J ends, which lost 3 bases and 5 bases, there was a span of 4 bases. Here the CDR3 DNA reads TGTGCCAGCAGCTTGGAAACCGGGGAGCTGTTTTTT. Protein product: CASSLETGELFF.

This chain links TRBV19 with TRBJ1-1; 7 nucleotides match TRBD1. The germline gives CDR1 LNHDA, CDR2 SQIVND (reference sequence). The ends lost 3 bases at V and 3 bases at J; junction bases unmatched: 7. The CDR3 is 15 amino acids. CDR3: CASSIADRRYTEAFF. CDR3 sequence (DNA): TGTGCCAGTAGTATCGCGGACAGGCGATACACTGAAGCTTTCTTT.